The 24 T cell receptor beta chains listed next were all sequenced from one sample in a study of blood T cell repertoires in COVID-19. Data came from immunoSEQ multiplex PCR; TCRdb stores just in-frame clones and leaves some out. The sample shows about 300,000 clones, about 83% of them seen only once. Material: peripheral blood. These TCRs come from a woman in her forties or fifties with acute or convalescent COVID-19.

This chain connects TRBV6-6 to TRBJ1-6; D may be TRBD1 (5 bases). CDR3 size: 14 residues. Germline V gene lookup returns CDR1 MNHNY and CDR2 SVGAGI (reference sequence). The CDR3 DNA follows: TGTGCGACTCTCCCCGGACACCTAACTTCACCCCTCCACTTT. Translating it yields CATLPGHLTSPLHF.

The V and J genes are TRBV19 and TRBJ1-1; the match to TRBD1 covers 7 bases. There are 15 residues in the CDR3. The V gene's germline CDR1 is LNHDA and CDR2 SQIVND (reference sequence). V shed 6 bases and J 1 base; nucleotides not matched to a gene: 8. DNA of the CDR3: TGTGCCAGTAGAGATAGACAGGGAGGGAACACTGAAGCTTTCTTT. This sequence encodes CASRDRQGGNTEAFF.

This clone was counted between two and nine times. DNA for the CDR3: TGTGCCAGCAGCCCCCGACGGTTGGCAGGGGGTTTAAGCTATGAGCAGTTCTTC. Translation: CASSPRRLAGGLSYEQFF. The chain carries TRBV4-2 and TRBJ2-1, with 7 bases matching TRBD1. From germline, CDR1 is LGHNA and CDR2 YNFKEQ. Trimming at V came to 4 bases and at J to 8 bases, leaving 20 bases not matched to a gene. CDR3 length: 18 residues.

The gene calls are TRBV6-2 or TRBV6-3 and TRBJ2-2; maybe TRBD2 (6 bases). V was pared by 0 bases and J by 3 bases, with 8 bases between. The CDR3 extends over 15 amino acids. In germline, CDR1 is MNHEY, CDR2 SVGEGT. The CDR3 region has the DNA TGTGCCAGCAGTTACTCCCGGGAGTACACCGGGGAGCTGTTTTTT. Its protein is CASSYSREYTGELFF.

The chain employs TRBV30 and TRBJ1-5, with unresolved D. Germline assignment: CDR1 GTSNPN and CDR2 SVGIG (reference sequence). V was trimmed by 1 base and J by 9 bases, leaving 10 bases between them. The CDR3 sequence is 12 residues long. CDR3 residues: CAWSERRGPQHF. CDR3 DNA: TGTGCCTGGAGTGAACGGCGAGGGCCCCAGCATTTT.

The V call is TRBV10-3, the J call TRBJ2-1; D might be TRBD2 (6 bases). CDR1 is ENHRY and CDR2 is SYGVKD in the germline V gene. Trimming pared 11 bases from V and 4 bases from J, leaving 9 bases between. This CDR3 is built from 11 residues. The CDR3 DNA sequence: TGTGCCGCGGCGGGGTACAATGAGCAGTTCTTC. It is translated as CAAAGYNEQFF.

This clone was found once. This chain uses TRBV27 with TRBJ1-1; the D is unclear. CDR1 MNHEY and CDR2 SMNVEV come from the germline V gene (reference sequence). This CDR3 is 12 amino acids long. Trimming took off 8 bases at V and 1 base at J, with 8 bases between the two ends. Here the CDR3 DNA reads TGTGCCAGCCGCGAGCAGAACACTGAAGCTTTCTTT. Encoded protein: CASREQNTEAFF.

V is TRBV6-5 and J is TRBJ1-5, with 10 bases identical to TRBD1. This CDR3 contains 14 residues. From germline, CDR1 is MNHEY and CDR2 SVGAGI. Germline trimming cut 6 bases from V and 5 bases from J; bases unmatched to any gene: 4. CDR3 sequence: CASSLGQGYQPQHF. In DNA form, the CDR3 reads TGTGCCAGCAGCCTGGGACAGGGGTATCAGCCCCAGCATTTT.

The CDR3 loop reads CASSYGDWLEQYF. The CDR3 DNA follows: TGTGCCAGCAGTTACGGGGACTGGCTCGAGCAGTACTTC. This chain joins TRBV6-2 or TRBV6-3 and TRBJ2-7, with TRBD2 as a possible D gene (6 bases). V lost 2 bases, J lost 6 bases, and 11 bases lay in between. Looked up from germline, CDR1 is MNHEY and CDR2 is SVGEGT. The CDR3 is 13 residues long.

V gene TRBV7-2 combines with J gene TRBJ2-5; the match to TRBD1 covers 10 bases. The germline V gene has CDR1 SGHTA and CDR2 FQGNSA. Losses at the gene ends were 3 bases for V and 5 bases for J; bases not matched to a gene: 12. This CDR3 is built from 17 residues. The CDR3 loop reads CASSFSSTGQGKETQYF. Written as DNA, the CDR3 is TGTGCCAGCAGCTTTTCCTCTACGGGACAGGGGAAGGAGACCCAGTACTTC.

CDR3 nucleotide sequence: TGTGCCAGCAGCTTAGCGACAGAAAATACTGAAGCTTTCTTT. It codes for CASSLATENTEAFF. The chain combines TRBV7-8 with TRBJ1-1; D may be TRBD1 (5 bases). The germline V gene has CDR1 SGHVS and CDR2 FQNEAQ. V was shortened by 0 bases and J by 5 bases, with 10 bases between the two germline ends. The CDR3 sequence is 14 residues long.

The DNA of the CDR3 is TGTGCCAGCAGTTACTCGATGGACAGCCTCTATGGCTACACCTTC. Its protein product is CASSYSMDSLYGYTF. The chain uses TRBV6-6 and TRBJ1-2; tentatively, D is TRBD1 (6 bases). The germline CDR1 and CDR2 sequences are MNHNY and SVGAGI (reference sequence). The CDR3 is 15 residues long. V lost 0 bases and J lost 4, with 12 bases in between.

This clone came up once. The chain links TRBV9 to TRBJ2-3, with TRBD2 matching over 10 bases. This CDR3 is 17 amino acids long. CDR1 and CDR2 (germline): SGDLS, YYNGEE. With V trimmed by 0 bases and J by 5 bases, 9 bases remained unmatched. For the CDR3, the DNA is TGTGCCAGCAGCGTAGAGGGGGGGACTAGCGTAAGAGATACGCAGTATTTT. Residues: CASSVEGGTSVRDTQYF.

This clone was detected a few times. The chain links TRBV29-1 to TRBJ2-5; 8 nucleotides match TRBD1. This CDR3 is built from 14 residues. Germline assignment: CDR1 SQVTM and CDR2 ANQGSEA. Losses at the gene ends were 8 bases for V and 3 bases for J; bases not matched to a gene: 11. CDR3 region: CSWVGQGAKETQYF. Here the CDR3 DNA reads TGCAGCTGGGTAGGGCAGGGGGCGAAAGAGACCCAGTACTTC.

The chain uses TRBV30 and TRBJ1-2; D is possibly TRBD1 (6 bases). Germline CDR1 reads GTSNPN; CDR2 reads SVGIG (reference sequence). CDR3 length: 15 residues. The V end lost 3 bases, the J end lost 4 bases, and 18 bases lay between the germline ends. CDR3: CAWSPGLQGPYGYTF. The CDR3 coding sequence is TGTGCCTGGAGCCCCGGGTTACAGGGACCCTATGGCTACACCTTC.

This chain connects TRBV6-5 to TRBJ1-1; D is undetermined. CDR1 is MNHEY, CDR2 SVGAGI, per germline. The CDR3 totals 15 residues. Trimming removed 5 bases at V and 1 base at J, with 14 bases between. In nucleotides, the CDR3 is TGTGCCAGCAGTCCTCCGGGAGCTAAGAACACTGAAGCTTTCTTT. Its translation is CASSPPGAKNTEAFF.

The chain employs TRBV19 and TRBJ1-4, with no clear D. This CDR3 has 14 residues. Germline V CDR1 and CDR2: LNHDA, SQIVND (reference sequence). Trimming took 3 bases from V and 8 from J, leaving 13 bases between them. This CDR3 is CASSIGTGIEKLFF. The CDR3 nucleotides read TGTGCCAGTAGTATTGGAACGGGGATCGAAAAACTGTTTTTT. Combining the CDR3 with reference TRBV19 and TRBJ1-4 gives the whole variable domain DGGITQSPKYLFRKEGQNVTLSCEQNLNHDAMYWYRQDPGQGLRLIYYSQIVNDFQKGDIAEGYSVSREKKESFPLTVTSAQKNPTAFYLCASSIGTGIEKLFFGSGTQLSVL.

The rearrangement joins TRBV19 to TRBJ1-6; D not resolved. Germline CDR1 reads LNHDA; CDR2 reads SQIVND (reference sequence). V lost 2 bases and J lost 7, with 9 bases in between. The CDR3 contains 14 residues. CDR3 residues: CASSIYGKNSPLHF. CDR3 sequence (DNA): TGTGCCAGTAGTATATATGGCAAGAATTCACCCCTCCACTTT.

The chain couples TRBV5-4 to TRBJ2-3; the D is unclear. Germline V gene sequence: CDR1 SGHNT, CDR2 YYREEE (reference sequence). Trimming removed 6 bases at V and 0 bases at J, with 8 bases between. CDR3 size: 13 residues. The chain's CDR3 is CASKLGSTDTQYF. The CDR3 DNA reads TGTGCCAGCAAGCTAGGAAGCACAGATACGCAGTATTTT.

There are a few counts of this clone. The chain joins TRBV7-3 to TRBJ2-2; tentative D call: TRBD2 (6 bases). The CDR3 consists of 16 residues. The V end lost 5 bases, the J end lost 4 bases, and 17 bases lay between the germline ends. Germline-derived CDR1 and CDR2 are SGHTA and FQGTGA. In DNA, the CDR3 is TGTGCCAGCAGCCCCGGTGGTAATAGCGGCACCGGGGAGCTGTTTTTT. It specifies CASSPGGNSGTGELFF.

A single count supports this clone. The V call is TRBV24-1, the J call TRBJ2-3; TRBD2 is a possible D gene (6 bases). Trimming stripped 0 bases from V and 2 bases from J, with 8 bases between. Germline V CDR1 and CDR2: KGHDR, SFDVKD. The CDR3 sequence is 15 residues long. CDR3 in amino acids: CATSDLRGITDTQYF. CDR3 bases: TGTGCCACCAGTGATTTGCGCGGGATCACAGATACGCAGTATTTT.

V is TRBV6-5 and J is TRBJ1-2; TRBD1 might be the D (6 bases). CDR3 length: 14 residues. V gave up 2 bases and J gave up 7 bases, with 14 bases separating them. CDR1 MNHEY and CDR2 SVGAGI come from the germline V gene. The CDR3 DNA reads TGTGCCAGCAGTTACGGCCAGGGGTCGGGTGGCTACACCTTC. Translation: CASSYGQGSGGYTF.

This clone was seen a single time. The chain recombines TRBV24-1 with TRBJ1-2, with D hard to call. Germline CDR1 KGHDR, CDR2 SFDVKD. The CDR3 is 14 residues long. Trimming removed 7 bases at V and 2 bases at J, with 13 bases between. Here the CDR3 DNA reads TGTGCCACCAGCGAACCGAGGGTGAACTATGGCTACACCTTC. Its translation is CATSEPRVNYGYTF.

This clone showed up just a few times. The chain joins TRBV9 to TRBJ2-2; 7 bases agree with TRBD1. The CDR3 consists of 16 residues. CDR1 and CDR2 from the germline V gene are SGDLS and YYNGEE. J was trimmed by 1 base and V by 5 bases; bases with no gene match: 8. CDR3 in DNA: TGTGCCAGCAGTCCTAGGCAGGGGGTGAACACCGGGGAGCTGTTTTTT. Translating gives CASSPRQGVNTGELFF.